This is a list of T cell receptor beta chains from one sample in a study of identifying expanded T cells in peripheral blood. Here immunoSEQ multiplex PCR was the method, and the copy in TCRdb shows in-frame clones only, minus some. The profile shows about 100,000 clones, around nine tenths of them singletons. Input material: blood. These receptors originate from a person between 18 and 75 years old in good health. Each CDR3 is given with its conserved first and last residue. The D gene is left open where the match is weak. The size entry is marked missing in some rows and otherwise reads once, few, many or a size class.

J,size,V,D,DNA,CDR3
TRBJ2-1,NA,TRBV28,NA,TGTGCCAGCAACCCCCCCAGCGGTAGACCCTACAATGAGCAGTTCTTC,CASNPPSGRPYNEQFF
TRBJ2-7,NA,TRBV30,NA,TGTGCCTGGCAAGGGGGGGGCTACGAGCAGTACTTC,CAWQGGGYEQYF
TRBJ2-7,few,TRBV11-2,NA,TGTGCCAGCACCTCGCTTCAATACGAGCAGTACTTC,CASTSLQYEQYF
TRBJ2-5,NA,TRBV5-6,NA,TGTGCCAGCAGCTTGATCTCAGGGGTCGCAGAGACCCAGTACTTC,CASSLISGVAETQYF
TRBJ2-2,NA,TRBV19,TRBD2,TGTGCCAGTAGAGGACTAGCGGGGCAGAACACCGGGGAGCTGTTTTTT,CASRGLAGQNTGELFF
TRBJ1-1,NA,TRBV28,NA,TGTGCCAGCAGTCGAGGGGACCGAACATCGGAAGCTTTCTTT,CASSRGDRTSEAFF
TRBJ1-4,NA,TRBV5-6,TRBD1,TGTGCCAGCAGCCCACAGGGGGAGGGGCGCGAAAAACTGTTTTTT,CASSPQGEGREKLFF
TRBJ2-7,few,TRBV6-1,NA,TGTGCCAGCAGTGAAGTAGCGATTAGCTCCTACGAGCAGTACTTC,CASSEVAISSYEQYF
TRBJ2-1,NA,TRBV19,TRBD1,TGTGCCAGTAGTATAGAGAGGACAGGGGGAAATGAGCAGTTCTTC,CASSIERTGGNEQFF
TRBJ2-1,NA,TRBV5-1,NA,TGCGCCAGCAGCTTAGTCGTCCCGGACAACGATGAGCAGTTCTTC,CASSLVVPDNDEQFF
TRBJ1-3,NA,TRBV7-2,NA,TGTGCCAGCAGCTTATCTGGTTGGGACGTCGTCTCTGGAAACACCATATATTTT,CASSLSGWDVVSGNTIYF
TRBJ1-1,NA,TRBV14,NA,TGTGCCAGCAGCCAAGGCGTAATGAACACTGAAGCTTTCTTT,CASSQGVMNTEAFF
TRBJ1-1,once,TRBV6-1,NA,TGTGCCAGCAGTGAAGCGGGGGGGAGAGTGGCTTTCTTT,CASSEAGGRVAFF
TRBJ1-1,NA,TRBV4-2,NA,TGTGCCAGCAGCCAAGAGACGGACTTCAACACTGAAGCTTTCTTT,CASSQETDFNTEAFF
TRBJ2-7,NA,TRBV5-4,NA,TGTGCCAGCAGAGGGGACCCTGGGGAGCAGTACTTC,CASRGDPGEQYF
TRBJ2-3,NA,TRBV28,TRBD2,TGTGCCAGCAGTTTCGGACTAGCGGGGACTAGCACAGATACGCAGTATTTT,CASSFGLAGTSTDTQYF
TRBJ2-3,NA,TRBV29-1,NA,TGCAGCGTTGCCCCCGGGAGTAGGACAGATACGCAGTATTTT,CSVAPGSRTDTQYF
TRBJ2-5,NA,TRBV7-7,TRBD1,TGTGCCAGCAGTACCGGGACAGGGAGTGAGGAGCAGTACTTC,CASSTGTGSEEQYF
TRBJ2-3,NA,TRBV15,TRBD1,TGTGCCACCAGCACCTCCGGGACAGGTGGCGTTACGCAGTATTTT,CATSTSGTGGVTQYF
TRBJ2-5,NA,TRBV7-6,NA,TGTGCCAGCAGCTTAGACCTAAGGGCGGAGACCCAGTACTTC,CASSLDLRAETQYF
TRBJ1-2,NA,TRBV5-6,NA,TGTGCCAGCAGCTTGGGCAGGGGCGGTCTCGGCTACACCTTC,CASSLGRGGLGYTF
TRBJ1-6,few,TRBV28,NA,TGTGCCAGCAGCCCTCGGGGGTCTAATTCACCCCTCCACTTT,CASSPRGSNSPLHF
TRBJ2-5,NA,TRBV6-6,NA,TGTGCCAGCGGTTACTCGAACGGGTTGGGAGAGACCCAGTACTTC,CASGYSNGLGETQYF
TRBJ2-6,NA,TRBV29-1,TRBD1,TGCAGCGTCGCTACAGGGGGTCCCTCTGGGGCCAACGTCCTGACTTTC,CSVATGGPSGANVLTF
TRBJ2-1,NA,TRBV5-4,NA,TGTGCCAGCAGCTTGGGTGGACAGCTGAACAATGAGCAGTTCTTC,CASSLGGQLNNEQFF
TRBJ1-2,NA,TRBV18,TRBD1,TGTGCCAGCTCACAACAGGGGGTGAACTCTAACTATGGCTACACCTTC,CASSQQGVNSNYGYTF
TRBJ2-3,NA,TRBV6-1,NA,TGTGCCAGCACCCTCTTAACTGGCACAGATACGCAGTATTTT,CASTLLTGTDTQYF
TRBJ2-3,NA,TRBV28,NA,TGTGCCAGCAGTTTACGAATGGGGGCCAGCACAGATACGCAGTATTTT,CASSLRMGASTDTQYF
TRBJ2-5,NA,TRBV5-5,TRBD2,TGTGCCAGCAGCTCCACTAGCGGGAGGGCGGAGACCCAGTACTTC,CASSSTSGRAETQYF
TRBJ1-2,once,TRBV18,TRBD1,TGTGCCAGCTCACCACCGGGACAGGGGTATGGCTACACCTTC,CASSPPGQGYGYTF
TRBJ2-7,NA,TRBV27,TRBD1,TGTGCCAGCAGTACCGGGACAGGGGGCTACGAGCAGTACTTC,CASSTGTGGYEQYF
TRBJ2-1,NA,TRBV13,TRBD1,TGTGCCAGCAGCAAGAGGGTTGGGACAGCCTCCTACAATGAGCAGTTCTTC,CASSKRVGTASYNEQFF
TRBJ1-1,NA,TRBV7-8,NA,TGTGCCAGCAGCTTATCGGGGGCCGCTCCAACCGGTGAAGCTTTCTTT,CASSLSGAAPTGEAFF
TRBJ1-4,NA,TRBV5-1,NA,TGCGCCAGCAGCACTACCGGGACCAAAAATGAAAAACTGTTTTTT,CASSTTGTKNEKLFF
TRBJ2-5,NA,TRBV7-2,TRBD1,TGTGCCAGCAGCCCGGGGACAGGGGAGACCCAGTACTTC,CASSPGTGETQYF
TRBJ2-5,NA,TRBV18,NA,TGTGCCAGCTCACCCCCCCCTCCTCAAGAGACCCAGTACTTC,CASSPPPPQETQYF
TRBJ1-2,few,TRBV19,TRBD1,TGTGCCAGTAGTACTGGACAGGGGACCGCCACCTTC,CASSTGQGTATF